The rows below give T cell receptor beta chains drawn from one sample of a study of patients and donors after allogeneic stem cell transplantation. TCRdb processed the RT-PCR reads anew with MiXCR; each CDR3 protein has one entry. The sample has about a million distinct CDR3 sequences, more than 15% seen once; the top ten hold 5.5% to 6.5%. Material: blood, either unsorted or a sorted T cell fraction (not recorded which). The receptors shown here come from a human donor who was either an allogeneic HSCT recipient or a stem cell or donor lymphocyte infusion donor (not recorded which). It is not recorded whose cells these are; they may come from a transplant donor. CDR3s include the opening cysteine and the closing phenylalanine or tryptophan. A D gene is named only where the DNA matches it firmly. Size is omitted from some rows. Given values are once, few, many or a class for expanded clones.

D: -; V: TRBV9; length: 14; size: -; J: TRBJ1-3; CDR3: CASSVNPEGDTIYF; DNA: TGTGCCAGCAGCGTAAACCCGGAGGGCGACACCATATATTTT
D: TRBD1; V: TRBV5-1; length: 15; size: -; J: TRBJ2-7; CDR3: CASSGGQGRPDEQYF; DNA: TGCGCCAGCAGCGGGGGACAGGGACGTCCAGACGAGCAGTACTTC
D: -; V: TRBV4-2; length: 13; size: -; J: TRBJ1-1; CDR3: CASSQDGRPEAFF; DNA: TGTGCCAGCAGCCAAGATGGACGGCCTGAAGCTTTCTTT
D: TRBD2; V: TRBV27; length: 16; size: -; J: TRBJ2-7; CDR3: CASSLISGRAPREQYF; DNA: TGTGCCAGCAGTTTAATTAGCGGGAGGGCCCCACGGGAGCAGTACTTC
D: -; V: TRBV27; length: 13; size: many; J: TRBJ1-1; CDR3: CASSFVENTEAFF; DNA: TGTGCCAGCAGTTTCGTAGAAAACACTGAAGCTTTCTTT
D: TRBD2; V: TRBV6-5; length: 18; size: few; J: TRBJ2-1; CDR3: CASSYQMSLSGSYNEQFF; DNA: TGTGCCAGCAGTTACCAGATGTCGCTGAGCGGGAGCTACAATGAGCAGTTCTTC
D: -; V: TRBV12-3/TRBV12-4; length: 13; size: many; J: TRBJ1-1; CDR3: CASSLAKNTEAFF; DNA: TGTGCCAGCAGTTTAGCCAAAAACACTGAAGCTTTCTTT
D: -; V: TRBV2; length: 14; size: -; J: TRBJ1-6; CDR3: CASSAGQGLSPLHF; DNA: TGTGCCAGCAGTGCAGGGCAAGGGCTTTCACCCCTCCACTTT
D: TRBD2; V: TRBV29-1; length: 17; size: few; J: TRBJ2-3; CDR3: CSVEEYELAGGPDTQYF; DNA: TGCAGCGTTGAAGAGTATGAACTAGCGGGAGGGCCAGATACGCAGTATTTT
D: -; V: TRBV10-3; length: 17; size: -; J: TRBJ2-2; CDR3: CAISDRGNGPNTGELFF; DNA: TGTGCCATCAGTGATCGGGGCAATGGGCCAAACACCGGGGAGCTGTTTTTT
D: -; V: TRBV7-9; length: 13; size: -; J: TRBJ2-7; CDR3: CASSKKIGYEQYF; DNA: TGTGCCAGCAGCAAGAAGATAGGCTACGAGCAGTACTTC
D: -; V: TRBV5-5; length: 16; size: -; J: TRBJ1-2; CDR3: CASSLKRTEDRHGYTF; DNA: TGTGCCAGCAGCTTGAAAAGGACCGAGGACCGTCATGGCTACACCTTC
D: TRBD1; V: TRBV19; length: 17; size: few; J: TRBJ2-2; CDR3: CASSDVGRDRVPGELFF; DNA: TGTGCCAGTAGTGATGTCGGCCGGGACAGGGTGCCCGGGGAGCTGTTTTTT
D: TRBD2; V: TRBV29-1; length: 14; size: few; J: TRBJ2-1; CDR3: CSVRVAGGPNEQFF; DNA: TGCAGCGTCCGAGTAGCGGGAGGGCCAAATGAGCAGTTCTTC
D: -; V: TRBV3-1; length: 13; size: few; J: TRBJ2-7; CDR3: CASSHPKAGEQYF; DNA: TGTGCCAGCAGCCATCCAAAAGCCGGCGAGCAGTACTTC
D: -; V: TRBV20-1; length: 12; size: -; J: TRBJ2-5; CDR3: CSAREQSGTQYF; DNA: TGCAGTGCTAGAGAACAGTCAGGGACCCAGTACTTC
D: -; V: TRBV12-3/TRBV12-4; length: 18; size: many; J: TRBJ1-1; CDR3: CASSNPILLRGKNTEAFF; DNA: TGTGCCAGCAGTAACCCCATACTACTTAGGGGGAAGAACACTGAAGCTTTCTTT
D: TRBD1; V: TRBV27; length: 15; size: few; J: TRBJ2-2; CDR3: CASSPPGQLTGELFF; DNA: TGTGCCAGCAGTCCCCCGGGACAGCTAACCGGGGAGCTGTTTTTT
D: TRBD1; V: TRBV12-3/TRBV12-4; length: 15; size: many; J: TRBJ2-2; CDR3: CASSAGQGATGELFF; DNA: TGTGCCAGCAGTGCCGGACAGGGTGCCACCGGGGAGCTGTTTTTT
D: TRBD1; V: TRBV12-3/TRBV12-4; length: 16; size: many; J: TRBJ1-5; CDR3: CASRRSRGQSNQPQHF; DNA: TGTGCCAGCAGGCGGTCCAGGGGGCAGAGCAATCAGCCCCAGCATTTT
D: -; V: TRBV9; length: 16; size: once; J: TRBJ2-7; CDR3: CASSVAAGARPYEQYF; DNA: TGTGCCAGCAGCGTAGCGGCGGGGGCTCGTCCCTACGAGCAGTACTTC
D: TRBD1; V: TRBV6-1; length: 15; size: -; J: TRBJ1-2; CDR3: CASSAPGQGAFGHTF; DNA: TGTGCCAGCAGTGCCCCGGGACAGGGGGCTTTTGGTCACACCTTC
D: -; V: TRBV6-1; length: 17; size: -; J: TRBJ2-3; CDR3: CASSPQGSKGSTDTQYF; DNA: TGTGCCAGCAGTCCCCAGGGTTCAAAAGGAAGCACAGATACGCAGTATTTT
D: -; V: TRBV6-2/TRBV6-3; length: 17; size: -; J: TRBJ2-1; CDR3: CASSTMEGGSSYNEQFF; DNA: TGTGCCAGCAGCACGATGGAGGGAGGTTCCTCCTACAATGAGCAGTTCTTC
D: TRBD2; V: TRBV6-1; length: 15; size: -; J: TRBJ2-1; CDR3: CASRNSGGKGDEQFF; DNA: TGTGCCAGCAGAAATAGCGGGGGGAAGGGCGATGAGCAGTTCTTC
D: -; V: TRBV5-4; length: 14; size: -; J: TRBJ2-1; CDR3: CASSLPLAGDEQFF; DNA: TGTGCCAGCAGCTTGCCCCTCGCAGGGGATGAGCAGTTCTTC
D: TRBD1; V: TRBV10-3; length: 14; size: -; J: TRBJ1-1; CDR3: CAIRGTGGNTEAFF; DNA: TGTGCCATCAGGGGGACAGGGGGGAACACTGAAGCTTTCTTT
D: -; V: TRBV12-3/TRBV12-4; length: 16; size: few; J: TRBJ1-6; CDR3: CASSLAGPPYNSPLHF; DNA: TGTGCCAGCAGTTTGGCAGGACCCCCGTATAATTCACCCCTCCACTTT
D: -; V: TRBV5-1; length: 12; size: few; J: TRBJ2-2; CDR3: CANTGSGGELFF; DNA: TGCGCCAACACAGGGTCAGGCGGGGAGCTGTTTTTT
D: TRBD1; V: TRBV18; length: 13; size: many; J: TRBJ1-1; CDR3: CASSLHRGTEAFF; DNA: TGTGCCAGCTCACTACACAGGGGAACTGAAGCTTTCTTT
D: TRBD1; V: TRBV30; length: 14; size: few; J: TRBJ1-1; CDR3: CAWRSGTGPTEAFF; DNA: TGTGCCTGGAGATCCGGGACAGGCCCGACTGAAGCTTTCTTT
D: -; V: TRBV18; length: 13; size: few; J: TRBJ1-2; CDR3: CASSIGPRAGYTF; DNA: TGTGCCAGCTCAATAGGCCCTCGAGCTGGCTACACCTTC
D: -; V: TRBV29-1; length: 12; size: many; J: TRBJ2-5; CDR3: CSADSTQETQYF; DNA: TGCAGCGCAGACAGCACCCAAGAGACCCAGTACTTC
D: -; V: TRBV7-6; length: 15; size: -; J: TRBJ1-4; CDR3: CASSLGQTYNEKLFF; DNA: TGTGCCAGCAGCTTAGGGCAGACCTACAATGAAAAACTGTTTTTT
D: -; V: TRBV2; length: 11; size: -; J: TRBJ1-5; CDR3: CASSPRGVKHF; DNA: TGTGCCAGCAGCCCTCGGGGGGTTAAGCATTTT
D: -; V: TRBV6-5; length: 18; size: few; J: TRBJ1-5; CDR3: CASSYPFGEGGGNQPQHF; DNA: TGTGCCAGCAGTTACCCCTTTGGGGAGGGAGGGGGCAATCAGCCCCAGCATTTT
D: -; V: TRBV12-3/TRBV12-4; length: 13; size: few; J: TRBJ2-4; CDR3: CASMTRGVNIQYF; DNA: TGTGCCAGCATGACGAGGGGGGTAAACATTCAGTACTTC
D: -; V: TRBV12-3/TRBV12-4; length: 11; size: -; J: TRBJ2-4; CDR3: CASSLGRGRYF; DNA: TGTGCCAGCAGTTTAGGACGGGGGAGGTACTTC
D: TRBD1; V: TRBV5-1; length: 16; size: few; J: TRBJ1-4; CDR3: CASSLTPGQNNEKLFF; DNA: TGCGCCAGCAGCTTGACACCGGGACAGAATAATGAAAAACTGTTTTTT
D: TRBD1; V: TRBV12-3/TRBV12-4; length: 15; size: -; J: TRBJ2-7; CDR3: CASSPDRGVPYEQYF; DNA: TGTGCCAGCAGCCCTGACAGGGGAGTGCCCTACGAGCAGTACTTC
D: -; V: TRBV7-8; length: 15; size: few; J: TRBJ2-3; CDR3: CASSDPRDQFETQYF; DNA: TGTGCCAGCAGCGACCCCAGGGACCAGTTCGAGACGCAGTATTTT
D: TRBD1; V: TRBV27; length: 17; size: -; J: TRBJ1-1; CDR3: CASSPLRRTGAHTEAFF; DNA: TGTGCCAGCAGTCCCCTGAGGAGGACAGGGGCTCACACTGAAGCTTTCTTT
D: -; V: TRBV19; length: 16; size: few; J: TRBJ2-2; CDR3: CASLKWRPTSPGELFF; DNA: TGTGCCAGCCTGAAATGGAGACCGACGTCGCCCGGGGAGCTGTTTTTT
D: TRBD2; V: TRBV5-1; length: 15; size: many; J: TRBJ2-3; CDR3: CASSLASGGVDTQYF; DNA: TGCGCCAGCAGCTTGGCTAGCGGGGGAGTAGATACGCAGTATTTT
D: -; V: TRBV7-9; length: 13; size: many; J: TRBJ1-2; CDR3: CASSLDSLYGYTF; DNA: TGTGCCAGCAGCTTAGACAGTCTCTATGGCTACACCTTC
D: TRBD1; V: TRBV12-3/TRBV12-4; length: 14; size: -; J: TRBJ1-2; CDR3: CASRDRADYYGYTF; DNA: TGTGCCAGCCGGGACAGGGCAGATTACTATGGCTACACCTTC
D: -; V: TRBV27; length: 15; size: few; J: TRBJ2-7; CDR3: CASSPRRSGLGEQYF; DNA: TGTGCCAGCAGTCCCAGACGGTCCGGGTTGGGCGAGCAGTACTTC
D: -; V: TRBV12-3/TRBV12-4; length: 15; size: few; J: TRBJ2-1; CDR3: CASRGTLSSYNEQFF; DNA: TGTGCCAGCAGAGGGACCCTTAGCTCCTACAATGAGCAGTTCTTC
D: -; V: TRBV20-1; length: 14; size: -; J: TRBJ2-5; CDR3: CSARERTVGETQYF; DNA: TGCAGTGCTAGAGAGCGGACAGTCGGGGAGACCCAGTACTTC
D: TRBD1; V: TRBV12-3/TRBV12-4; length: 17; size: few; J: TRBJ1-5; CDR3: CASSVDRGHNSNQPQHF; DNA: TGTGCCAGCAGTGTTGACAGGGGACACAATAGCAATCAGCCCCAGCATTTT
D: TRBD2; V: TRBV6-1; length: 15; size: few; J: TRBJ2-2; CDR3: CASSPLAGYTGELFF; DNA: TGTGCCAGCAGTCCCTTAGCGGGGTACACCGGGGAGCTGTTTTTT
D: -; V: TRBV6-2/TRBV6-3; length: 13; size: many; J: TRBJ2-7; CDR3: CASSRPGGYEQYF; DNA: TGTGCCAGCAGTCGACCCGGGGGCTACGAGCAGTACTTC
D: TRBD1; V: TRBV7-2; length: 15; size: many; J: TRBJ1-2; CDR3: CASSLVGQGGYGYTF; DNA: TGTGCCAGCAGCTTAGTGGGACAGGGGGGTTATGGCTACACCTTC